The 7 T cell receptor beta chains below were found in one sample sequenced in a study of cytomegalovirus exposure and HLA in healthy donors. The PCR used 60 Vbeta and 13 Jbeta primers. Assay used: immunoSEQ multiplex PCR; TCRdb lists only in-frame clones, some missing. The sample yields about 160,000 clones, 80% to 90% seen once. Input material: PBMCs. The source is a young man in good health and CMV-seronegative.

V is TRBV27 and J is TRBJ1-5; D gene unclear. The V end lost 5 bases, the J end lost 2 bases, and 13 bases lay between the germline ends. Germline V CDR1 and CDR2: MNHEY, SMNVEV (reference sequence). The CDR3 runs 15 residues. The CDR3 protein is CASSIGPGGNQPQHF. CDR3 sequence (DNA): TGTGCCAGCAGTATCGGTCCCGGGGGCAATCAGCCCCAGCATTTT.

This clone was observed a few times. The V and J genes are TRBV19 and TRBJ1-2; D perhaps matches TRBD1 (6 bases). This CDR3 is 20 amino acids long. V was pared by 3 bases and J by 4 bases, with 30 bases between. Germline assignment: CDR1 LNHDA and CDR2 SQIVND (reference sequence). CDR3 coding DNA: TGTGCCAGTAGTATTGGGGGAAATAGCTTGACAGGCCGTTGGGCCTATGGCTACACCTTC. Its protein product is CASSIGGNSLTGRWAYGYTF.

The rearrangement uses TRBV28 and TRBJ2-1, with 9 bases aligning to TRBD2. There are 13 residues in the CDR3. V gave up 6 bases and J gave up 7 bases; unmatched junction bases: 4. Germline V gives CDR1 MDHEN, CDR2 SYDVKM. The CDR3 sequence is CASRIAGVNEQFF. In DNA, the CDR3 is TGTGCCAGCAGAATAGCGGGAGTGAATGAGCAGTTCTTC.

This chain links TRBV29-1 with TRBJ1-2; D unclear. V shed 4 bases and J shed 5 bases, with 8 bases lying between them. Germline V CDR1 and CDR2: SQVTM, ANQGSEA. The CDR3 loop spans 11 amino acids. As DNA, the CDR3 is TGCAGCGTTGGGCTTTGGTATGGCTACACCTTC. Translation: CSVGLWYGYTF.

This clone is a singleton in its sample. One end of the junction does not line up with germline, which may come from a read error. The CDR3 is CSSSLNAGTANGYTF. The DNA for the CDR3 is TGTTCCAGCAGCCTCAACGCCGGGACAGCTAATGGCTACACCTTC. This sequence joins TRBV7-9 and TRBJ1-2, with TRBD1 identical over 7 bases. The CDR3 totals 15 residues. CDR1 is SEHNR and CDR2 is FQNEAQ in the germline V gene (reference sequence).

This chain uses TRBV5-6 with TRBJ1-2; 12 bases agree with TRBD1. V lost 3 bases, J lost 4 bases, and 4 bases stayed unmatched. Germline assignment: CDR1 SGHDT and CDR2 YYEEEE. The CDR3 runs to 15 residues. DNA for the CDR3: TGTGCCAGCAGCTGGGGACAGGGGGCGAGCTATGGCTACACCTTC. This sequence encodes CASSWGQGASYGYTF.

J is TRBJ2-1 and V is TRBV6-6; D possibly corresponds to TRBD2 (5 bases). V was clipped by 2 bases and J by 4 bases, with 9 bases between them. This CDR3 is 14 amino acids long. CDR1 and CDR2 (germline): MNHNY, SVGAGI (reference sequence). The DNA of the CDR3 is TGTGCCAGCAGTTACCGGGAAGAATACAATGAGCAGTTCTTC. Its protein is CASSYREEYNEQFF.